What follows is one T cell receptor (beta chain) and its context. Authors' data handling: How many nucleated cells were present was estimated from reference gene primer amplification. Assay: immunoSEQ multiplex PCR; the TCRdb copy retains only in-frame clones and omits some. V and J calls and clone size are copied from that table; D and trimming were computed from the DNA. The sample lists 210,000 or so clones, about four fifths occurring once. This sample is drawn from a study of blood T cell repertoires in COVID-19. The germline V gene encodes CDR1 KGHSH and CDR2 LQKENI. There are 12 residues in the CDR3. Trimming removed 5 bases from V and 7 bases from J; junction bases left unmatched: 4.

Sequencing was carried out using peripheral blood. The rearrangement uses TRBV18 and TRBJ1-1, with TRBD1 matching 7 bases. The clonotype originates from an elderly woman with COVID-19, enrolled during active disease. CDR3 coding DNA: TGTGCCAGCTCAGAGGGACAGCGTGAAGCTTTCTTT. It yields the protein CASSEGQREAFF.